Below are 5 T cell receptor beta chains sequenced from a single sample in a study of regulatory T cells in long-lasting Graves disease. iRepertoire HTBI primers and Arm-PCR of CDR3 regions built TCR beta libraries. Using its own MiXCR run on the multiplex PCR reads, TCRdb lists one record per CDR3 protein. The sample has about 420,000 distinct CDR3 sequences; about a sixth are singletons. Described time point: newly diagnosed GD, antithyroid drugs for less than 3 months. PBMCs provided the RNA from which the TCR library was made. The sample also formed part of further work on T cells in Graves' hyperthyroidism and ophthalmopathy.

The source material was peripheral blood mononuclear cells (PBMCs), sampled at new diagnosis, from a patient treated with antithyroid drugs. The receptors originated from a woman under 30 with Graves disease.

This clonotype was seen only a few times. The V gene is TRBV3-1, the J gene TRBJ1-6, with a tentative D call TRBD1 (6 bases). From germline, CDR1 is LGHDT and CDR2 YNNKEL (reference sequence). The CDR3 length is 16 residues. V lost 2 bases, J lost 2 bases, and 10 bases lay in between. CDR3 bases: TGTGCCAGCAGCCAACAAGACAGGCCCTATAATTCACCCCTCCACTTT. Amino acid sequence: CASSQQDRPYNSPLHF.

This clonotype occurred many times. V usage is TRBV28 and J usage is TRBJ1-2; D gene unclear. The CDR3 loop spans 10 amino acids. The germline V and J ends were trimmed by 9 bases and 4 bases, with 6 bases remaining between them. Germline V CDR1 and CDR2: MDHEN, SYDVKM. CDR3 coding DNA: TGTGCCAGTCGCGGCTATGGCTACACCTTC. Translating gives CASRGYGYTF.

In this sample, this clonotype turned up many times. The V call is TRBV7-2, the J call TRBJ2-6; D remains unclear. Germline V gives CDR1 SGHTA, CDR2 FQGNSA. The CDR3 consists of 16 residues. V lost 5 bases and J lost 0, with 11 bases in between. This CDR3 is CASSMDGRSGANVLTF. For the CDR3, the DNA is TGTGCCAGCAGCATGGACGGCCGCTCTGGGGCCAACGTCCTGACTTTC.

This clonotype was seen at least ten times. This sequence joins TRBV20-1 and TRBJ1-2; no clear D gene. V was cut by 5 bases and J by 6 bases, with 16 bases left in between. CDR3 length: 13 amino acids. Germline-derived CDR1 and CDR2 are DFQATT and SNEGSKA (reference sequence). This CDR3 is CSARLLVRDGYTF. As DNA, the CDR3 is TGCAGTGCTCGTTTGTTGGTTCGGGATGGCTACACCTTC.

This clonotype showed up many times. The chain uses TRBV7-2 and TRBJ2-1; 8 bases align to TRBD2. Germline lookup yields CDR1 SGHTA and CDR2 FQGNSA. V gave up 6 bases and J gave up 9 bases; unmatched junction bases: 10. This CDR3 region has 14 residues. In DNA, the CDR3 is TGTGCCAGCAGACTGGCGGGAGGCCCCTCTGAGCAGTTCTTC. Its translation is CASRLAGGPSEQFF.